Listed below are T cell receptor beta chains from one sample, sequenced in a study of cytomegalovirus exposure and HLA in healthy donors. Sequenced by immunoSEQ multiplex PCR; TCRdb stores in-frame clones only, minus some. The data hold about 180,000 clones, with about 77% observed a single time. Sequencing used PBMCs. All receptors come from a young woman in good health and CMV-seropositive. The CDR3 runs from the conserved cysteine through the conserved F or W. Each record gives: D gene, V gene, clone size, J gene, CDR3 protein, CDR3 DNA. A D gene is named only where the DNA matches it firmly. Expanded clones get a size class; other rows say once, few or many, or leave the size out.

NA	TRBV4-1	few	TRBJ1-1	CASSQDQGAEAFF	TGCGCCAGCAGCCAAGATCAGGGTGCTGAAGCTTTCTTT
NA	TRBV5-1	NA	TRBJ1-1	CASSWGGDTEAFF	TGCGCCAGCAGCTGGGGGGGTGACACTGAAGCTTTCTTT
NA	TRBV5-4	NA	TRBJ2-7	CASTEGGAQSYEQYF	TGTGCCAGCACCGAGGGGGGGGCTCAATCCTACGAGCAGTACTTC
NA	TRBV5-4	NA	TRBJ1-3	CASSFIGDGNTIYF	TGTGCCAGCAGCTTTATAGGGGATGGAAACACCATATATTTT
NA	TRBV28	NA	TRBJ2-1	CAITRGEYNEQFF	TGTGCCATTACTCGAGGAGAATACAATGAGCAGTTCTTC
NA	TRBV7-2	NA	TRBJ2-7	CASSLSGANEEYF	TGTGCCAGCAGCCTATCAGGGGCCAACGAAGAGTACTTC
TRBD1	TRBV2	few	TRBJ1-2	CASGTGVGGYTF	TGTGCCAGTGGGACAGGGGTGGGTGGCTACACCTTC
NA	TRBV6-5	NA	TRBJ1-6	CASSYSSAVGSPLHF	TGTGCCAGCAGTTACTCGAGCGCGGTGGGTTCACCCCTCCACTTT
NA	TRBV27	NA	TRBJ2-7	CASSPRDSSREQYF	TGTGCCAGCAGTCCCCGGGACTCCTCTAGGGAGCAGTACTTC
NA	TRBV6-5	NA	TRBJ2-1	CASSPGLGNEQFF	TGTGCCAGCAGCCCGGGACTTGGAAATGAGCAGTTCTTC
TRBD1	TRBV6-6	NA	TRBJ2-7	CASSYSVSDRGYEQYF	TGTGCCAGCAGTTACTCGGTCTCGGACAGGGGATACGAGCAGTACTTC
TRBD1	TRBV13	NA	TRBJ1-4	CASSPGTGNEKLFF	TGTGCCAGCAGCCCCGGGACAGGCAATGAAAAACTGTTTTTT
TRBD1	TRBV6-6	NA	TRBJ1-2	CASSRQGVGSYGYTF	TGTGCCAGCAGCAGACAGGGGGTCGGAAGCTATGGCTACACCTTC
TRBD1	TRBV12-5	NA	TRBJ1-1	CASGLQGAITEAFF	TGTGCTAGTGGTTTGCAGGGGGCGATCACTGAAGCTTTCTTT
TRBD2	TRBV4-2	NA	TRBJ2-3	CASSQDPAGGRTDTQYF	TGTGCCAGCAGCCAAGATCCGGCGGGGGGCCGCACAGATACGCAGTATTTT
NA	TRBV19	NA	TRBJ2-4	CASSIRGGVWAYF	TGTGCCAGTAGTATAAGGGGGGGGGTATGGGCGTACTTC
TRBD2	TRBV10-3	NA	TRBJ2-1	CAISESRLAGYNEQFF	TGTGCCATCAGTGAGTCGCGTTTAGCGGGGTACAATGAGCAGTTCTTC
TRBD1	TRBV6-5	NA	TRBJ1-2	CASSSPTGAYGYTF	TGTGCCAGCAGTTCCCCGACAGGGGCCTACGGCTACACCTTC
TRBD2	TRBV11-3	NA	TRBJ2-2	CASSSGGGELFF	TGTGCCAGCAGCTCGGGAGGGGGGGAGCTGTTTTTT
NA	TRBV15	few	TRBJ1-5	CATSRDNPEPQHF	TGTGCCACCAGCAGAGATAATCCGGAGCCCCAGCATTTT
NA	TRBV2	NA	TRBJ1-5	CASSEAPGPRPQHF	TGTGCCAGCAGTGAAGCCCCAGGCCCCCGGCCCCAGCATTTT
NA	TRBV28	NA	TRBJ2-1	CASSGGRAVSYNEQFF	TGTGCCAGCAGTGGGGGGAGAGCGGTTTCCTACAATGAGCAGTTCTTC
NA	TRBV7-8	NA	TRBJ2-7	CASSLAYGANYEQYF	TGTGCCAGCAGCTTAGCGTATGGGGCCAACTACGAGCAGTACTTC
TRBD2	TRBV28	few	TRBJ2-3	CASSFGGEGPDTQYF	TGTGCCAGCAGTTTCGGGGGGGAGGGCCCAGATACGCAGTATTTT
TRBD1	TRBV29-1	NA	TRBJ2-1	CSALRQGRYNEQFF	TGCAGCGCCCTCCGACAGGGCCGCTACAATGAGCAGTTCTTC
NA	TRBV10-2	NA	TRBJ1-6	CASSEADSPLHF	TGCGCCAGCAGTGAGGCAGATTCACCCCTCCACTTT
NA	TRBV19	NA	TRBJ1-3	CASSIVPTERNTIYF	TGTGCCAGTAGTATAGTGCCGACAGAAAGAAACACCATATATTTT
TRBD1	TRBV18	NA	TRBJ1-6	CASSPPNPGTGTNSPLHF	TGTGCCAGCTCACCACCCAACCCCGGGACAGGGACCAATTCACCCCTCCACTTT
NA	TRBV4-1	NA	TRBJ2-7	CASSQAVVRGAREQYF	TGCGCCAGCAGCCAAGCAGTCGTCAGGGGTGCTCGGGAGCAGTACTTC
TRBD1	TRBV6-5	NA	TRBJ2-2	CASSLTGLNTGELFF	TGTGCCAGCAGTCTGACAGGGTTGAACACCGGGGAGCTGTTTTTT
NA	TRBV21-1	NA	TRBJ1-2	CASSKCPRPAGSNYTF	TGTGCCAGCAGCAAATGCCCAAGGCCTGCCGGGAGTAACTACACCTTC
TRBD1	TRBV28	NA	TRBJ1-2	CASSTGDYGYTF	TGTGCCAGCAGCACAGGGGACTATGGCTACACCTTC
TRBD1	TRBV19	NA	TRBJ2-1	CASNHRDRVNEQFF	TGTGCCAGTAATCACCGGGACAGGGTCAATGAGCAGTTCTTC
TRBD1	TRBV25-1	NA	TRBJ2-7	CASSDSGQFSYEQYF	TGTGCCAGCAGTGACTCGGGACAGTTCTCCTACGAGCAGTACTTC
TRBD1	TRBV5-1	once	TRBJ2-3	CASSLAGQGAADTQYF	TGCGCCAGCAGCTTGGCCGGTCAGGGGGCGGCAGATACGCAGTATTTT
NA	TRBV11-3	NA	TRBJ2-5	CASSFTVWGGRGETQYF	TGTGCCAGCAGCTTTACGGTGTGGGGGGGCCGCGGGGAGACCCAGTACTTC
TRBD2	TRBV19	NA	TRBJ2-1	CASSIGTRRDEQFF	TGTGCCAGTAGTATAGGGACTAGACGCGATGAGCAGTTCTTC
NA	TRBV7-8	NA	TRBJ2-2	CASSLGVSTGELFF	TGTGCCAGCAGCTTAGGTGTGAGCACCGGGGAGCTGTTTTTT
NA	TRBV7-9	NA	TRBJ1-2	CASSEGLGPRGYTF	TGTGCCAGCAGCGAAGGATTGGGGCCGCGGGGCTACACCTTC
NA	TRBV28	NA	TRBJ1-6	CASSSRRPSPLHF	TGTGCCAGCAGTTCCCGGAGACCTTCACCCCTCCACTTT
NA	TRBV6-1	NA	TRBJ1-5	CASSDVGRQPQHF	TGTGCCAGCAGTGACGTCGGGAGGCAGCCCCAGCATTTT
TRBD1	TRBV19	few	TRBJ2-3	CASRSRTGRGDTQYF	TGTGCCAGTAGATCAAGGACAGGGCGGGGAGATACGCAGTATTTT
TRBD2	TRBV5-1	NA	TRBJ2-1	CASTPLTSGGPNEQFF	TGCGCCAGCACCCCGCTGACTAGCGGGGGGCCAAATGAGCAGTTCTTC
TRBD1	TRBV2	few	TRBJ1-1	CASRRGQGGTEAFF	TGTGCCAGCCGCAGGGGGCAAGGCGGCACTGAAGCTTTCTTT